This TCR beta chain was sequenced in a study of blood T cell repertoires in COVID-19. Across the whole study: Sample material is recorded as cDNA or gDNA derived from T cells, B-cell-depleted T cells, or PBMCs.

The Seattle patients, enrolled during active infection, were followed longitudinally. Germline CDR1 SGHVS, CDR2 FNYEAQ. The CDR3 contains 13 residues. With 4 bases removed from V and 15 bases from J, the gap between germline ends came to 19 bases. Methods used by the authors: The authors estimated nucleated cell counts from reference gene primer amplification. The table came from immunoSEQ multiplex PCR; TCRdb's copy has only in-frame clones and leaves some out. V, J and clone size reflect that table, while D and trimming were determined from the DNA. Of just under 350,000 clones listed, over 70% are singletons.

The clonotype comes from a woman aged 50 to 60 with COVID-19, enrolled during active disease. The sample was peripheral blood. The chain links TRBV7-6 to TRBJ2-1, with D perhaps matching TRBD1 (7 bases). CDR3 sequence: CASSYGSTGQWFF. For the CDR3, the DNA is TGTGCCAGCAGCTACGGGAGCACGGGACAGTGGTTCTTC.